The 29 T cell receptor beta chains presented below share a single source sample, sequenced in a study of CD8 T cells in ankylosing spondylitis. One entry per CDR3 protein, called by TCRdb with MiXCR from the 5' RACE reads. This sample yields roughly 250,000 distinct CDR3 sequences, of which 8% to 9.5% are seen a single time; approximately 6.2% belongs to the top ten. What was sequenced was blood, either unsorted or a sorted T cell fraction (not recorded which). These receptor sequences come from a male donor with ankylosing spondylitis or in good health (not recorded which).

The chain has TRBV9 and TRBJ1-5, with TRBD1 matching 9 bases. Germline CDR1 SGDLS, CDR2 YYNGEE. The CDR3 is 15 residues long. J gave up 6 bases and V 4 bases, and 8 bases lay outside the gene matches. The CDR3 bases are TGTGCCAGCAGCTCCACACAGGGGGCGGGTCAGCCCCAGCATTTT. Residues: CASSSTQGAGQPQHF.

This clonotype was recorded many times. The chain has TRBV12-3 or TRBV12-4 and TRBJ1-2; D is possibly TRBD1 (6 bases). This CDR3 has 13 amino acids. Trimming cost V 5 bases and J 3 bases, with 10 bases left between them. CDR3 coding DNA: TGTGCCAGCAGTATCGACAGGTACTATGGCTACACCTTC. It encodes CASSIDRYYGYTF.

The CDR3, as DNA: TGTGCCAGCTCTGAGGGGGCGACCTACGAGCAGTACTTC. Translated: CASSEGATYEQYF. J is TRBJ2-7 and V is TRBV6-2 or TRBV6-3; 7 bases fit TRBD1. Per the germline V gene, CDR1 is MNHEY and CDR2 is SVGEGT. This CDR3 comprises 13 residues. Trimming at V came to 8 bases and at J to 2 bases, leaving 6 bases not matched to a gene.

The table lists this clonotype with many counts. DNA for the CDR3: TGCAGTGCAATGGGACTAGAGGAGTACAATGAGCAGTTCTTC. This sequence encodes CSAMGLEEYNEQFF. The V and J genes are TRBV20-1 and TRBJ2-1, with 8 bases that match TRBD2. The junction had 8 bases not matched to a gene; V was cut back by 6 bases and J by 4 bases. Germline CDR1 is DFQATT and CDR2 is SNEGSKA (reference sequence). CDR3 length equals 14 residues.

This clonotype showed up many times. The rearrangement uses TRBV12-3 or TRBV12-4 and TRBJ1-1; no reliable D call. The CDR3 spans 12 residues. V was cut by 4 bases and J by 9 bases, with 12 bases left in between. The CDR3 DNA reads TGTGCCAGCAGTTCCCGTTCAACCCAAGCTTTCTTT. Residues: CASSSRSTQAFF.

This clonotype came up many times. The genes are TRBV11-1 and TRBJ2-1; no firm D call. This CDR3 has 15 amino acids. Trimming shortened V by 1 base and J by 2 bases, and 9 bases separated the two germline ends. Per the germline V gene, CDR1 is SGHAT and CDR2 is FQDESV (reference sequence). The CDR3 region has the DNA TGTGCCAGCAGCTTAGAGGCGACCCCCTACAATGAGCAGTTCTTC. It is translated as CASSLEATPYNEQFF.

Comments on this clonotype: A much larger clone sits a single nucleotide away, making a read error possible. This sequence joins TRBV20-1 and TRBJ1-5; D remains ambiguous. This CDR3 has 12 residues. V lost 6 bases and J lost 9, with 15 bases in between. CDR1 is DFQATT and CDR2 is SNEGSKA in the germline V gene (reference sequence). The CDR3 sequence: CSARGVDRPQHF. CDR3 bases: TGCAGTGCCCGCGGGGTAGATCGGCCCCAGCATTTT.

As regards this clonotype: A much larger clone differs from this one at a single base, so this may be a read error. CDR3 sequence: CASSLWQLEAFF. The CDR3 DNA reads as TGTGCCAGCAGCTTGTGGCAGCTTGAAGCTTTCTTT. The rearrangement joins TRBV5-6 to TRBJ1-1, with D uncertain. Germline CDR1 and CDR2: SGHDT and YYEEEE. The V and J ends lost 1 base and 7 bases respectively, with 8 bases between them. The CDR3 covers 12 residues.

This clonotype was counted ten times or more. This chain joins TRBV12-3 or TRBV12-4 and TRBJ1-2; TRBD1 matches at 10 bases. Trimming cost V 6 bases and J 13 bases; bases outside gene matches: 8. This CDR3 is 12 amino acids long. The CDR3 loop is CASRTGGARGTF. The CDR3, as DNA: TGTGCCAGCAGGACAGGGGGCGCACGGGGCACCTTC.

Many counts were recorded for this clonotype. The chain employs TRBV12-3 or TRBV12-4 and TRBJ1-1; no firm D call. The V and J ends lost 6 bases and 3 bases respectively, with 5 bases between them. There are 11 residues in the CDR3. Here the CDR3 reads CASSRHTEAFF. In DNA, the CDR3 is TGTGCCAGCAGCAGGCACACTGAAGCTTTCTTT.

This rearrangement joins TRBV10-1 to TRBJ2-1, with D maybe TRBD1 (5 bases). The germline V gene has CDR1 WNHNN and CDR2 SYGVQD (reference sequence). Trimming stripped 2 bases from V and 10 bases from J, with 12 bases between. CDR3 length: 13 amino acids. This CDR3 reads CASSERVAGEQFF. DNA for the CDR3: TGCGCCAGCAGTGAGAGGGTAGCAGGGGAGCAGTTCTTC.

The table lists this clonotype with many counts. The V and J genes are TRBV7-9 and TRBJ1-2; no reliable D call. Germline V gene lookup returns CDR1 SEHNR and CDR2 FQNEAQ (reference sequence). CDR3 length: 14 residues. V dropped 1 base and J dropped 8 bases, with 14 bases sitting between them. CDR3 DNA: TGTGCCAGCAGCTTAGGGTCGCAGCCCCAAGGCTACACCTTC. Protein product: CASSLGSQPQGYTF.

This clonotype was found many times. This sequence joins TRBV12-3 or TRBV12-4 and TRBJ2-2, with 7 bases lining up with TRBD2. Unmatched junction bases numbered 4, after V lost 3 bases and J lost 0 bases. The CDR3 contains 16 residues. The chain's CDR3 is CASSFGLAANTGELFF. The CDR3 DNA sequence: TGTGCCAGCAGTTTCGGGCTAGCGGCGAACACCGGGGAGCTGTTTTTT.

J is TRBJ1-1 and V is TRBV4-3; D is perhaps TRBD1 (5 bases). V was cut by 0 bases and J by 5 bases, with 13 bases left in between. The CDR3 runs 15 residues. Germline-derived CDR1 and CDR2 are LGHNA and YSLEER. The CDR3 DNA reads as TGCGCCAGCAGCCAAGAAACAGGCCGGAGGACTGAAGCTTTCTTT. The encoded protein is CASSQETGRRTEAFF.

In this sample, this clonotype turned up many times. The chain joins TRBV29-1 to TRBJ1-2; D is ambiguous. Germline values: CDR1 SQVTM, CDR2 ANQGSEA. The V end lost 4 bases, the J end lost 4 bases, and 13 bases lay between the germline ends. The CDR3 extends over 13 amino acids. CDR3 bases: TGCAGCGTTGGACTGGTTTACCTCTATGGCTACACCTTC. It encodes CSVGLVYLYGYTF.

This clonotype was counted at least ten times. The chain couples TRBV7-2 to TRBJ2-7, with D possibly matching TRBD2 (5 bases). The CDR3 spans 14 residues. V lost 4 bases and J 1 base, leaving 11 bases between the germline ends. Per the germline V gene, CDR1 is SGHTA and CDR2 is FQGNSA. The CDR3 region has the DNA TGTGCCAGCAGCTCGCGGGTGGGTTCCTACGAGCAGTACTTC. Its protein product is CASSSRVGSYEQYF.

This clonotype came up many times. The chain joins TRBV12-3 or TRBV12-4 to TRBJ2-1; no firm D call. Trimming took off 7 bases at V and 0 bases at J, with 7 bases between the two ends. The CDR3 spans 13 residues. The CDR3 is CASTLSSYNEQFF. The CDR3, as DNA: TGTGCCAGCACACTCAGCTCCTACAATGAGCAGTTCTTC.

On this clonotype: This sequence may be a read error, since a much larger clone differs from it by one base. This sequence joins TRBV7-9 and TRBJ2-7, with unresolved D. The V gene lost 3 bases and the J gene lost 9 bases, with 18 bases spanning the gap. The CDR3 has 14 residues. The germline V gene encodes CDR1 SEHNR and CDR2 FQNEAQ (reference sequence). CDR3 sequence reads: CASSFVGLAHAQYF. CDR3 nucleotide sequence: TGTGCCAGCAGCTTTGTAGGTCTCGCCCACGCGCAGTACTTC.

This clonotype was recorded many times. This chain joins TRBV19 and TRBJ1-1; TRBD1 matches at 8 bases. Germline V gene lookup returns CDR1 LNHDA and CDR2 SQIVND (reference sequence). V lost 5 bases to trimming and J lost 3 bases; unmatched junction nucleotides: 5. The length of the CDR3 is 14 residues. The DNA of the CDR3 is TGTGCCAGTAGTGCTACAGGGGGGGACACTGAAGCTTTCTTT. It specifies CASSATGGDTEAFF.

This clonotype was observed a few times. The chain recombines TRBV5-5 with TRBJ1-6; the match to TRBD1 covers 7 bases. This CDR3 is built from 14 residues. CDR1 and CDR2 from the germline V gene are SGHKS and YYEKEE (reference sequence). V trimming: 3 bases; J trimming: 9 bases; junction bases outside the gene matches: 6. The CDR3 DNA reads TGTGCCAGCAGCTCCGGGACAGATAGTTCACCCCTCCACTTT. Translating it yields CASSSGTDSSPLHF.

This clonotype was seen only a few times. A read error may be the cause here, since a much bigger clone is one base away. This chain links TRBV5-1 with TRBJ1-2; D unresolved. In germline, CDR1 is SGHRS, CDR2 YFSETQ. This CDR3 region has 12 residues. The CDR3 reads CASSLDINGYPF. The CDR3 DNA reads as TGCGCCAGCAGCTTGGATATCAATGGCTACCCCTTC.

This clonotype was found many times. The CDR3 sequence: CASSQDLKGGLGVLRAYNEQFF. CDR3 bases: TGCGCCAGCAGCCAGGACTTAAAGGGGGGGTTAGGGGTTCTTAGGGCCTACAATGAGCAGTTCTTC. The chain employs TRBV4-1 and TRBJ2-1, with D possibly matching TRBD2 (7 bases). The CDR3 sequence is 22 residues long. With 3 bases removed from V and 2 bases from J, the gap between germline ends came to 32 bases. The germline V gene encodes CDR1 MGHRA and CDR2 YSYEKL.

This clonotype was observed at least ten times. The chain couples TRBV28 to TRBJ2-7; D gene uncertain. Trimming cost V 5 bases and J 2 bases, with 10 bases left between them. Germline V gene data show CDR1 as MDHEN and CDR2 as SYDVKM. The CDR3 runs 13 residues. The CDR3 loop reads CASSGYSTYEQYF. The CDR3 DNA reads as TGTGCCAGCAGTGGATACAGCACCTACGAGCAGTACTTC.

This clonotype was observed at least ten times. The gene calls are TRBV9 and TRBJ1-2; possible D gene TRBD1, 6 bases. Trimming shortened V by 4 bases and J by 4 bases, and 17 bases separated the two germline ends. This CDR3 is 15 amino acids long. Per the germline V gene, CDR1 is SGDLS and CDR2 is YYNGEE. In nucleotides, the CDR3 is TGTGCCAGCAGCCCCCAAGGACCGACAGGCTATGGCTACACCTTC. Its translation is CASSPQGPTGYGYTF. Combining the CDR3 with reference TRBV9 and TRBJ1-2 gives the whole variable domain DSGVTQTPKHLITATGQRVTLRCSPRSGDLSVYWYQQSLDQGLQFLIQYYNGEERAKGNILERFSAQQFPDLHSELNLSSLELGDSALYFCASSPQGPTGYGYTFGSGTRLTVV.

This clonotype was observed at least ten times. The V and J genes are TRBV5-1 and TRBJ2-2; D not resolved. The CDR3 runs to 13 residues. Trimming shortened V by 0 bases and J by 6 bases, and 6 bases separated the two germline ends. Looked up from germline, CDR1 is SGHRS and CDR2 is YFSETQ. The CDR3, as DNA: TGCGCCAGCAGCTTGGAATACGCCGGGGAGCTGTTTTTT. Its translation: CASSLEYAGELFF.

The table lists this clonotype with many counts. The chain carries TRBV20-1 and TRBJ1-1; possibly TRBD1 for D (6 bases). The CDR3 runs to 14 residues. Trimming stripped 6 bases from V and 5 bases from J, with 19 bases between. CDR1 DFQATT and CDR2 SNEGSKA come from the germline V gene (reference sequence). The CDR3 loop reads CSATMGGRGTEAFF. The CDR3 bases are TGCAGTGCCACGATGGGGGGGCGGGGAACTGAAGCTTTCTTT.

This clonotype has at least ten counts. This chain connects TRBV6-5 to TRBJ2-2; tentatively, D is TRBD1 (5 bases). The CDR3 length is 12 residues. In germline, CDR1 is MNHEY, CDR2 SVGAGI. Trimming removed 8 bases from V and 3 bases from J, with 7 bases in between. CDR3 sequence (DNA): TGTGCCAGCGAAGGGGACACCGGGGAGCTGTTTTTT. Its translation is CASEGDTGELFF.

This clonotype was counted a few times. The chain recombines TRBV29-1 with TRBJ1-2; D remains ambiguous. In germline, CDR1 is SQVTM, CDR2 ANQGSEA. The V gene lost 1 base and the J gene lost 6 bases, with 12 bases spanning the gap. The CDR3 spans 13 residues. The CDR3 region has the DNA TGCAGCGTTGAAGTCTGGCGGGGTAATGGCTACACCTTC. Its protein is CSVEVWRGNGYTF.

This clonotype was counted many times. CDR3: CASSVSGGRSGGYTF. CDR3 DNA: TGTGCCAGCAGCGTGTCAGGGGGGCGCTCAGGTGGCTACACCTTC. The rearrangement uses TRBV5-6 and TRBJ1-2, with 7 bases identical to TRBD1. This CDR3 contains 15 residues. CDR1 and CDR2 from the germline V gene are SGHDT and YYEEEE. The junction had 13 bases not matched to a gene; V was cut back by 4 bases and J by 7 bases. The whole variable domain, remainder taken from reference TRBV5-6 and TRBJ1-2, is DAGVTQSPTHLIKTRGQQVTLRCSPKSGHDTVSWYQQALGQGPQFIFQYYEEEERQRGNFPDRFSGHQFPNYSSELNVNALLLGDSALYLCASSVSGGRSGGYTFGSGTRLTVV.